What follows are 11 T cell receptor beta chains derived from one specimen sequenced in a study of T cell responses to AZD1222 COVID-19 vaccine. Only in-frame clones appear in the TCRdb table, and some are missing; sequencing was by immunoSEQ multiplex PCR. The table lists about 190,000 clones, 90% to 95% of them singletons. The sequences come from peripheral blood, collected on day 0 of AZD1222 vaccination. Receptors were obtained from an adult in good health.

The V gene is TRBV2, the J gene TRBJ2-2; tentatively, D is TRBD1 (6 bases). The CDR3 extends over 13 amino acids. V dropped 8 bases and J dropped 7 bases, with 14 bases sitting between them. Germline loops: CDR1 SNHLY, CDR2 FYNNEI. The CDR3 region has the DNA TGTGCCAGCCTCTTTGGGGGCCGCGGGGAGCTGTTTTTT. This gives the protein CASLFGGRGELFF.

The J gene is TRBJ1-2, the V gene TRBV28; D gene unclear. The CDR3 spans 13 residues. Trimming stripped 7 bases from V and 4 bases from J, with 13 bases between. Germline loops: CDR1 MDHEN, CDR2 SYDVKM. The CDR3 sequence is CASTPDRIYGYTF. In DNA, the CDR3 is TGTGCCAGCACCCCGGACCGGATCTATGGCTACACCTTC.

This chain connects TRBV11-1 to TRBJ1-2; D is undetermined. Between the trimmed V and J ends, which lost 4 bases and 4 bases, there was a span of 10 bases. Germline CDR1 reads SGHAT; CDR2 reads FQDESV (reference sequence). This CDR3 has 13 residues. CDR3 region: CASSSGVGYGYTF. DNA for the CDR3: TGTGCCAGCAGCTCCGGGGTGGGCTATGGCTACACCTTC.

The rearrangement links TRBV11-2 to TRBJ2-5; D gene unclear. This CDR3 has 12 amino acids. Germline V lookup: CDR1 SGHAT, CDR2 FQNNGV. The germline V and J ends were trimmed by 2 bases and 2 bases, with 3 bases remaining between them. The CDR3 sequence: CASSLPQETQYF. CDR3 DNA: TGTGCCAGCAGCTTACCGCAAGAGACCCAGTACTTC.

CDR3 sequence reads: CASSRRLAGGEETQYF. In DNA form, the CDR3 reads TGTGCCAGCAGCCGCAGACTAGCGGGAGGGGAAGAGACCCAGTACTTC. This rearrangement joins TRBV14 to TRBJ2-5; 14 positions agree with TRBD2. V shed 4 bases, J shed 3 bases, and the junction held 4 bases outside the gene matches. The CDR3 runs to 16 residues. Germline V CDR1 and CDR2: SGHDN, FVKESK. The full variable domain, completed using reference TRBV14 and TRBJ2-5, is EAGVTQFPSHSVIEKGQTVTLRCDPISGHDNLYWYRRVMGKEIKFLLHFVKESKQDESGMPNNRFLAERTGGTYSTLKVQPAELEDSGVYFCASSRRLAGGEETQYFGPGTRLLVL.

J is TRBJ2-7 and V is TRBV11-3, with TRBD2 matching 14 bases. The CDR3 extends over 15 amino acids. V shed 4 bases and J 5 bases; nucleotides not matched to a gene: 4. Germline loops: CDR1 SGHNT, CDR2 YENEEA. The CDR3 DNA follows: TGTGCCAGCAGCTCGGGGACTAGCGGGAGCGACGAGCAGTACTTC. Protein: CASSSGTSGSDEQYF.

This clone was observed a single time. The chain uses TRBV19 and TRBJ1-2, with 8 bases aligning to TRBD1. The CDR3 sequence is 12 residues long. Per the germline V gene, CDR1 is LNHDA and CDR2 is SQIVND (reference sequence). This CDR3 is CATQGGDYGYTF. The CDR3 DNA follows: TGTGCGACACAGGGGGGGGACTATGGCTACACCTTC. Complete variable domain (other parts from reference TRBV19 and TRBJ1-2): DGGITQSPKYLFRKEGQNVTLSCEQNLNHDAMYWYRQDPGQGLRLIYYSQIVNDFQKGDIAEGYSVSREKKESFPLTVTSAQKNPTAFYLCATQGGDYGYTFGSGTRLTVV.

The chain joins TRBV4-1 to TRBJ2-5; TRBD2 might be the D (6 bases). Germline V gene data show CDR1 as MGHRA and CDR2 as YSYEKL. The ends were cut back, 2 bases at V and 5 bases at J, with 21 bases in the middle. The CDR3 has 17 residues. The CDR3 sequence is CASSQPTSSYRQETQYF. The DNA of the CDR3 is TGCGCCAGCAGCCAACCCACTAGCTCATACCGACAGGAGACCCAGTACTTC.

The V call is TRBV9, the J call TRBJ2-5; D possibly corresponds to TRBD1 (6 bases). The CDR3 is made up of 14 amino acids. V was clipped by 1 base and J by 7 bases, with 14 bases between them. The germline V gene encodes CDR1 SGDLS and CDR2 YYNGEE. Here the CDR3 reads CASSVLGETGTQYF. The CDR3 DNA reads as TGTGCCAGCAGCGTATTAGGGGAGACAGGGACCCAGTACTTC.

This CDR3 reads CASSLAVTSGPGPYEQYF. CDR3 bases: TGCGCCAGCAGCTTGGCCGTCACTAGCGGACCGGGACCCTACGAGCAGTACTTC. J is TRBJ2-7 and V is TRBV5-1; 8 bases fit TRBD2. Germline V gives CDR1 SGHRS, CDR2 YFSETQ. J gave up 2 bases and V 0 bases, and 13 bases lay outside the gene matches. The CDR3 is made up of 18 amino acids.

J is TRBJ1-6 and V is TRBV19; no reliable D call. Trimming took off 6 bases at V and 3 bases at J, with 12 bases between the two ends. CDR1 LNHDA and CDR2 SQIVND come from the germline V gene (reference sequence). The CDR3 consists of 15 residues. The CDR3 nucleotides are TGTGCCAGTAGCCCGGACGGGGACTATAATTCACCCCTCCACTTT. Its protein is CASSPDGDYNSPLHF. Together with reference TRBV19 and TRBJ1-6, the CDR3 gives the full variable domain: DGGITQSPKYLFRKEGQNVTLSCEQNLNHDAMYWYRQDPGQGLRLIYYSQIVNDFQKGDIAEGYSVSREKKESFPLTVTSAQKNPTAFYLCASSPDGDYNSPLHFGNGTRLTVT.